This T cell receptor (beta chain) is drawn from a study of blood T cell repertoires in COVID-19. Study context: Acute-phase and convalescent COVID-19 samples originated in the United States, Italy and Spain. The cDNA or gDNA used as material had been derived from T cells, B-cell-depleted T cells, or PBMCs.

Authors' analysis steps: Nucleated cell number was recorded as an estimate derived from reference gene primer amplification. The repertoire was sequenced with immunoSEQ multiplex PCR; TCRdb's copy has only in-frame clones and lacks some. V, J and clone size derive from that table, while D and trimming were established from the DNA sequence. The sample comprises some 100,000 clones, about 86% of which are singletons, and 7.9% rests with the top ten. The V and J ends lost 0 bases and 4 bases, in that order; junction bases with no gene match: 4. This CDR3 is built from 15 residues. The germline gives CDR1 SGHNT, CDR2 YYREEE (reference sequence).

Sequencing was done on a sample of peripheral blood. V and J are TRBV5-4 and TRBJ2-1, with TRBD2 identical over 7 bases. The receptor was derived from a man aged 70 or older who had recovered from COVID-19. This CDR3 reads CASSLDSGSYNEQFF. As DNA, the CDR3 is TGTGCCAGCAGCTTGGATAGCGGGTCGTACAATGAGCAGTTCTTC.